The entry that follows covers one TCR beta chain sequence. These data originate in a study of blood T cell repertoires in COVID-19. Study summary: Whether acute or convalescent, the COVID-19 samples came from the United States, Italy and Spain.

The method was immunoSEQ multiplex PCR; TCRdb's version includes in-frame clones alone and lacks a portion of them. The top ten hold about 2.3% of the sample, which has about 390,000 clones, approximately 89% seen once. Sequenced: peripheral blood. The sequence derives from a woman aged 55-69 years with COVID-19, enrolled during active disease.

CDR3 region: CASNQGIPYEQYF. DNA of the CDR3: TGTGCCAGTAATCAGGGGATCCCCTACGAGCAGTACTTC. The genes are TRBV19 and TRBJ2-7; a weak D match, TRBD1 (6 bases). The CDR3 runs 13 residues. Germline CDR1 LNHDA, CDR2 SQIVND (reference sequence). V shed 7 bases and J shed 2 bases, with 12 bases lying between them.